This TCR beta chain was obtained from a study of regulatory T cells in long-lasting Graves disease. Library construction for TCR beta used iRepertoire HTBI primers and Arm-PCR of CDR3 regions. TCRdb reprocessed the multiplex PCR reads via MiXCR and lists one record per CDR3 protein. The table records fewer than 550,000 distinct CDR3 sequences, roughly 15% of them present only once. Germline V lookup: CDR1 SEHNR, CDR2 FQNEAQ (reference sequence). CDR3 length equals 16 residues. Time point specified: newly diagnosed GD, antithyroid drugs for less than 3 months. RNA isolated from PBMCs was used to make the TCR library. The patients included were those that came from an endocrinology department in Xi'an, China. As regards this clonotype: At one end, the junction sequence differs from germline, possibly due to a read error.

This same sample was also part of a study on T cells in Graves' hyperthyroidism and ophthalmopathy. That work contributes: The hyperthyroidism was newly diagnosed and had lasted under 2 months; the patients were aged 18 to 65. Patients having uncontrolled infection, another autoimmune disease, pregnancy or lactation were not included.

This chain links TRBV7-9 with TRBJ2-6; no firm D call. The specimen comprised peripheral blood mononuclear cells (PBMCs), sampled at new diagnosis, from a patient treated with antithyroid drugs. The clonotype originates from a woman in her late teens or twenties with Graves disease. Written as DNA, the CDR3 is TGTGTCAGCAGCTTCCGTTCGGGCTCTGGGGCCAACGTCCTGACTTTC. This gives the protein CVSSFRSGSGANVLTF. Looking up the rest from reference TRBV7-9 and TRBJ2-6 gives the full variable domain: DTGVSQNPRHKITKRGQNVTFRCDPISEHNRLYWYRQTLGQGPEFLTYFQNEAQLEKSRLLSDRFSAERPKGSFSTLEIQRTEQGDSAMYLCVSSFRSGSGANVLTFGAGSRLTVL.